This TCR beta chain was profiled in a study of siplizumab effects on memory and regulatory T cells. TCR templates, about 100,000 per sample, were assayed. The method was immunoSEQ multiplex PCR; TCRdb's version includes in-frame clones alone and lacks a portion of them. Found here are about 120,000 clones, around 93% of them singletons; the top ten hold approximately 0.17%. The CDR3 loop spans 16 amino acids. CDR1 and CDR2 (germline): MDHEN, SYDVKM. The ends were cut back, 3 bases at V and 6 bases at J, with 21 bases in the middle. The study, taken as a whole, reports: Siplizumab produced a significant drop in alloreactive sequences attributable to unstimulated CD4+ memory cells. Contribution to the alloresponse seemed major for naive T cells, which also seemed more diverse than memory cells. Among mappable alloreactive CD4+ clones, the Treg-derived fraction averaged approximately 70% with siplizumab versus about 30% in controls.

For this clone: The antigen remains unidentified.

The chain is built from TRBV28 and TRBJ2-7; D not resolved. Sequencing was performed on non-Treg CD4+ T cells sorted from blood. The TCR originated in a human donor in good health. The CDR3 nucleotides are TGTGCCAGCAGTTTCGCACAGAACACCCCCGGTGGCGAGCAGTACTTC. It codes for CASSFAQNTPGGEQYF.